This TCR beta chain was profiled in a study of T cells after yellow fever vaccination. This clonotype was observed a few times. Its target is unknown. The CDR3 is 13 residues long. The junction had 6 bases not matched to a gene; V was cut back by 8 bases and J by 6 bases. Germline CDR1 SGHTA, CDR2 FQGNSA. Points from the study as a whole: Clonotypes found in both CD4 and CD8 compartments made up a small share.

MiXCR, applied by TCRdb to the 5' RACE reads, yields one record per CDR3 protein. Here the sample spans 500,000 to 650,000 distinct CDR3 sequences, about 12% being singletons. The TCR was taken from a man under 40 who received the YFV17D yellow fever vaccine. Material: PBMCs, obtained on the day of the yellow fever booster vaccination. The genes are TRBV7-2 and TRBJ2-3, with 9 bases aligning to TRBD2. CDR3 bases: TGTGCCAGCGGGGCTAGCGGGGCCGATACGCAGTATTTT. Its protein is CASGASGADTQYF.